This T cell receptor (beta chain) was sequenced in a study of human T cells and chemical hapten exposure. TCRdb re-called the RACE reads with MiXCR, one entry per CDR3 protein. The sample has approximately 74,000 distinct CDR3 sequences; more than 30% are singletons. Sample time point: patch test 1, 2 weeks after DPC sensitization. Stated treatment: therapeutic diphenylcyclopropenone sensitization with weekly scalp DPC. The junction had 10 bases not matched to a gene; V was cut back by 5 bases and J by 4 bases. CDR3 length: 17 amino acids. Germline V gene lookup returns CDR1 KGHDR and CDR2 SFDVKD. The source was whole blood, collected in connection with sensitization to the hapten diphenylcyclopropenone (DPC). This clonotype was obtained from a man in his forties or fifties with alopecia areata. Some clones in this sample may be carry-over from other donors' samples. The chain is built from TRBV24-1 and TRBJ2-2; TRBD1 matches 9 bases. CDR3 in amino acids: CATSVTPGQGFTGELFF. The CDR3 DNA follows: TGTGCCACCAGTGTTACTCCGGGACAGGGTTTCACCGGGGAGCTGTTTTTT.